A selection of T cell receptor beta chains follows, all from one sample in a study of vaccination and CD4 T cells after COVID-19. A single record per CDR3 protein comes from TCRdb applying MiXCR to the PCR reads. The profile shows over 7,000 distinct CDR3 sequences, more than 60% of them singletons. Their specific antigens are unknown. This material consisted of cultured CD4+ T cells from blood, taken after SARS-CoV-2 vaccination. The receptors shown here come from a human donor with COVID-19. The CDR3 runs from the conserved cysteine through the conserved F or W. A D gene is named only where the DNA matches it firmly. Rows give clone size only sometimes, using once, few, many, or a class for an expanded clone.

cdr3_length j_call d_call clone_size v_call cdr3_aa cdr3_nt
13 TRBJ1-5 . . TRBV20-1 CSAGEGGNQPQHF TGCAGTGCAGGGGAAGGGGGGAATCAGCCCCAGCATTTT
13 TRBJ1-1 . . TRBV30 CAGSTGWNTEAFF TGTGCCGGGAGCACAGGGTGGAACACTGAAGCTTTCTTT
13 TRBJ2-1 . . TRBV6-1 CASKFSGHNEQFF TGTGCCAGCAAGTTTAGCGGACACAATGAGCAGTTCTTC
15 TRBJ2-7 TRBD1 once TRBV24-1 CATSSTGTGAYEQYF TGTGCCACCAGTTCGACCGGGACAGGAGCCTACGAGCAGTACTTC
17 TRBJ1-1 TRBD1 . TRBV4-3 CASSQEIPGGMNTEAFF TGCGCCAGCAGCCAAGAAATTCCAGGGGGAATGAACACTGAAGCTTTCTTT
12 TRBJ2-3 . few TRBV7-2 CASSLRPDTQYF TGTGCCAGCAGCTTGCGCCCAGATACGCAGTATTTT
12 TRBJ1-1 . few TRBV12-3/TRBV12-4 CASSWGGTEAFF TGTGCCAGCAGTTGGGGAGGGACTGAAGCTTTCTTT
15 TRBJ1-5 . few TRBV11-2 CASSLAGAGNQPQHF TGTGCCAGCAGCTTAGCAGGGGCGGGCAATCAGCCCCAGCATTTT
13 TRBJ1-2 . once TRBV11-2 CASSSDMNYGYTF TGTGCCAGCAGTTCCGACATGAACTATGGCTACACCTTC
14 TRBJ2-5 . . TRBV20-1 CSARGDLSRETQYF TGCAGTGCTAGAGGGGACCTGAGCAGAGAGACCCAGTACTTC
15 TRBJ1-5 . . TRBV28 CASSGRDWGNQPQHF TGTGCCAGCAGTGGCCGGGACTGGGGCAATCAGCCCCAGCATTTT
17 TRBJ2-1 TRBD2 . TRBV11-2 CASSTPIAGPFYNEQFF TGTGCCAGCAGCACACCCATAGCGGGGCCATTCTACAATGAGCAGTTCTTC
15 TRBJ1-6 TRBD1 few TRBV5-4 CASSSQGGGNSPLHF TGTGCCAGCAGCTCACAGGGGGGCGGTAATTCACCCCTCCACTTT
14 TRBJ1-6 TRBD1 few TRBV20-1 CSATSGTGGSPLHF TGCAGTGCTACCTCCGGGACAGGGGGTTCACCCCTCCACTTT
16 TRBJ2-5 TRBD2 . TRBV27 CASSQGLAGGYETQYF TGTGCCAGCAGTCAGGGACTAGCGGGGGGGTATGAGACCCAGTACTTC
14 TRBJ1-3 . . TRBV19 CASSIAGAGNTIYF TGTGCCAGTAGTATAGCGGGGGCAGGAAACACCATATATTTT
14 TRBJ1-2 . few TRBV7-3 CASSLEPRERGYTF TGTGCCAGCAGCTTAGAACCCCGCGAACGAGGCTACACCTTC
17 TRBJ1-1 . . TRBV28 CASRPPARGGGNTEAFF TGTGCCAGCAGACCTCCGGCTCGAGGGGGGGGGAACACTGAAGCTTTCTTT
16 TRBJ2-2 . . TRBV20-1 CSARVFGRLEFGELFF TGCAGTGCTAGAGTTTTCGGCAGGTTGGAGTTCGGGGAGCTGTTTTTT
14 TRBJ1-5 . few TRBV19 CASSEGILNQPQHF TGTGCCAGTAGTGAGGGGATACTCAATCAGCCCCAGCATTTT
15 TRBJ2-2 TRBD2 . TRBV5-4 CASSLAGGLVGELFF TGTGCCAGCAGCTTGGCGGGGGGGTTGGTCGGGGAGCTGTTTTTT
12 TRBJ2-7 . . TRBV20-1 CSAHRQTNEQYF TGCAGTGCTCATCGACAGACGAACGAGCAGTACTTC